What follows describes a single T cell receptor beta chain. As handled by the study authors: The authors estimated nucleated cell counts from reference gene primer amplification. Measured with immunoSEQ multiplex PCR; TCRdb has only the in-frame clones, and not every one. The V and J calls and clone size are taken from that table; D and trimming were inferred from the DNA. The profile shows fewer than 200,000 clones, approximately 78% of them singletons. The sample belongs to a study of blood T cell repertoires in COVID-19. Overall study context: Sources were T cells, B-cell-depleted T cells, or PBMCs; the material itself was cDNA or gDNA.

Living in about two dozen US areas, the participants were between 18 and 89 years of age. Which cohort a participant joined came from the clinical history participants gave. Germline V gives CDR1 ENHRY, CDR2 SYGVKD. This CDR3 region has 13 residues. Deletions cut 2 bases from V and 4 bases from J, with 8 bases between. The sequence was obtained from a woman aged 45-60 years who had recovered from COVID-19. The sample consisted of PBMCs or T cells enriched from blood (not recorded which). The chain links TRBV10-3 to TRBJ1-2, with D possibly matching TRBD1 (5 bases). CDR3 DNA sequence: TGTGCCATCAGTGAGGGGACTTCCTATGGCTACACCTTC. Encoded protein: CAISEGTSYGYTF.